This TCR beta chain derives from a study of CD8 T cells in Susac syndrome. RNA totalling about 0.45 to 1 ug underwent reverse transcription with random hexamers. Multiplex immunoSEQ PCR targeted 54 Vbeta and 13 Jbeta TCR beta segments. From the immunoSEQ multiplex PCR reads, TCRdb called clonotypes with MiXCR, one entry per CDR3 protein. The sample yields 180,000 or so distinct CDR3 sequences, 90% to 95% seen once. Blood CD8+ and CD4+ T cells underwent high-throughput TCR beta sequencing. Those who served as multiple sclerosis controls were treatment-naive patients with stable or active relapsing-remitting disease. The CD8+ and CD4+ T cells were negatively isolated, with the TEMRA cells enriched by FACS. The CDR3 totals 12 residues. V gave up 3 bases and J gave up 8 bases, with 10 bases separating them. Germline V gene data show CDR1 as LGHDT and CDR2 as YNNKEL (reference sequence).

The TCR originated in a human donor with multiple sclerosis. Sequenced material: CD4+ T cells from PBMCs. The chain joins TRBV3-1 to TRBJ1-2; D is unclear. CDR3 residues: CASSHGTNGYTF. The CDR3 nucleotides are TGTGCCAGCAGCCACGGAACTAACGGCTACACCTTC.